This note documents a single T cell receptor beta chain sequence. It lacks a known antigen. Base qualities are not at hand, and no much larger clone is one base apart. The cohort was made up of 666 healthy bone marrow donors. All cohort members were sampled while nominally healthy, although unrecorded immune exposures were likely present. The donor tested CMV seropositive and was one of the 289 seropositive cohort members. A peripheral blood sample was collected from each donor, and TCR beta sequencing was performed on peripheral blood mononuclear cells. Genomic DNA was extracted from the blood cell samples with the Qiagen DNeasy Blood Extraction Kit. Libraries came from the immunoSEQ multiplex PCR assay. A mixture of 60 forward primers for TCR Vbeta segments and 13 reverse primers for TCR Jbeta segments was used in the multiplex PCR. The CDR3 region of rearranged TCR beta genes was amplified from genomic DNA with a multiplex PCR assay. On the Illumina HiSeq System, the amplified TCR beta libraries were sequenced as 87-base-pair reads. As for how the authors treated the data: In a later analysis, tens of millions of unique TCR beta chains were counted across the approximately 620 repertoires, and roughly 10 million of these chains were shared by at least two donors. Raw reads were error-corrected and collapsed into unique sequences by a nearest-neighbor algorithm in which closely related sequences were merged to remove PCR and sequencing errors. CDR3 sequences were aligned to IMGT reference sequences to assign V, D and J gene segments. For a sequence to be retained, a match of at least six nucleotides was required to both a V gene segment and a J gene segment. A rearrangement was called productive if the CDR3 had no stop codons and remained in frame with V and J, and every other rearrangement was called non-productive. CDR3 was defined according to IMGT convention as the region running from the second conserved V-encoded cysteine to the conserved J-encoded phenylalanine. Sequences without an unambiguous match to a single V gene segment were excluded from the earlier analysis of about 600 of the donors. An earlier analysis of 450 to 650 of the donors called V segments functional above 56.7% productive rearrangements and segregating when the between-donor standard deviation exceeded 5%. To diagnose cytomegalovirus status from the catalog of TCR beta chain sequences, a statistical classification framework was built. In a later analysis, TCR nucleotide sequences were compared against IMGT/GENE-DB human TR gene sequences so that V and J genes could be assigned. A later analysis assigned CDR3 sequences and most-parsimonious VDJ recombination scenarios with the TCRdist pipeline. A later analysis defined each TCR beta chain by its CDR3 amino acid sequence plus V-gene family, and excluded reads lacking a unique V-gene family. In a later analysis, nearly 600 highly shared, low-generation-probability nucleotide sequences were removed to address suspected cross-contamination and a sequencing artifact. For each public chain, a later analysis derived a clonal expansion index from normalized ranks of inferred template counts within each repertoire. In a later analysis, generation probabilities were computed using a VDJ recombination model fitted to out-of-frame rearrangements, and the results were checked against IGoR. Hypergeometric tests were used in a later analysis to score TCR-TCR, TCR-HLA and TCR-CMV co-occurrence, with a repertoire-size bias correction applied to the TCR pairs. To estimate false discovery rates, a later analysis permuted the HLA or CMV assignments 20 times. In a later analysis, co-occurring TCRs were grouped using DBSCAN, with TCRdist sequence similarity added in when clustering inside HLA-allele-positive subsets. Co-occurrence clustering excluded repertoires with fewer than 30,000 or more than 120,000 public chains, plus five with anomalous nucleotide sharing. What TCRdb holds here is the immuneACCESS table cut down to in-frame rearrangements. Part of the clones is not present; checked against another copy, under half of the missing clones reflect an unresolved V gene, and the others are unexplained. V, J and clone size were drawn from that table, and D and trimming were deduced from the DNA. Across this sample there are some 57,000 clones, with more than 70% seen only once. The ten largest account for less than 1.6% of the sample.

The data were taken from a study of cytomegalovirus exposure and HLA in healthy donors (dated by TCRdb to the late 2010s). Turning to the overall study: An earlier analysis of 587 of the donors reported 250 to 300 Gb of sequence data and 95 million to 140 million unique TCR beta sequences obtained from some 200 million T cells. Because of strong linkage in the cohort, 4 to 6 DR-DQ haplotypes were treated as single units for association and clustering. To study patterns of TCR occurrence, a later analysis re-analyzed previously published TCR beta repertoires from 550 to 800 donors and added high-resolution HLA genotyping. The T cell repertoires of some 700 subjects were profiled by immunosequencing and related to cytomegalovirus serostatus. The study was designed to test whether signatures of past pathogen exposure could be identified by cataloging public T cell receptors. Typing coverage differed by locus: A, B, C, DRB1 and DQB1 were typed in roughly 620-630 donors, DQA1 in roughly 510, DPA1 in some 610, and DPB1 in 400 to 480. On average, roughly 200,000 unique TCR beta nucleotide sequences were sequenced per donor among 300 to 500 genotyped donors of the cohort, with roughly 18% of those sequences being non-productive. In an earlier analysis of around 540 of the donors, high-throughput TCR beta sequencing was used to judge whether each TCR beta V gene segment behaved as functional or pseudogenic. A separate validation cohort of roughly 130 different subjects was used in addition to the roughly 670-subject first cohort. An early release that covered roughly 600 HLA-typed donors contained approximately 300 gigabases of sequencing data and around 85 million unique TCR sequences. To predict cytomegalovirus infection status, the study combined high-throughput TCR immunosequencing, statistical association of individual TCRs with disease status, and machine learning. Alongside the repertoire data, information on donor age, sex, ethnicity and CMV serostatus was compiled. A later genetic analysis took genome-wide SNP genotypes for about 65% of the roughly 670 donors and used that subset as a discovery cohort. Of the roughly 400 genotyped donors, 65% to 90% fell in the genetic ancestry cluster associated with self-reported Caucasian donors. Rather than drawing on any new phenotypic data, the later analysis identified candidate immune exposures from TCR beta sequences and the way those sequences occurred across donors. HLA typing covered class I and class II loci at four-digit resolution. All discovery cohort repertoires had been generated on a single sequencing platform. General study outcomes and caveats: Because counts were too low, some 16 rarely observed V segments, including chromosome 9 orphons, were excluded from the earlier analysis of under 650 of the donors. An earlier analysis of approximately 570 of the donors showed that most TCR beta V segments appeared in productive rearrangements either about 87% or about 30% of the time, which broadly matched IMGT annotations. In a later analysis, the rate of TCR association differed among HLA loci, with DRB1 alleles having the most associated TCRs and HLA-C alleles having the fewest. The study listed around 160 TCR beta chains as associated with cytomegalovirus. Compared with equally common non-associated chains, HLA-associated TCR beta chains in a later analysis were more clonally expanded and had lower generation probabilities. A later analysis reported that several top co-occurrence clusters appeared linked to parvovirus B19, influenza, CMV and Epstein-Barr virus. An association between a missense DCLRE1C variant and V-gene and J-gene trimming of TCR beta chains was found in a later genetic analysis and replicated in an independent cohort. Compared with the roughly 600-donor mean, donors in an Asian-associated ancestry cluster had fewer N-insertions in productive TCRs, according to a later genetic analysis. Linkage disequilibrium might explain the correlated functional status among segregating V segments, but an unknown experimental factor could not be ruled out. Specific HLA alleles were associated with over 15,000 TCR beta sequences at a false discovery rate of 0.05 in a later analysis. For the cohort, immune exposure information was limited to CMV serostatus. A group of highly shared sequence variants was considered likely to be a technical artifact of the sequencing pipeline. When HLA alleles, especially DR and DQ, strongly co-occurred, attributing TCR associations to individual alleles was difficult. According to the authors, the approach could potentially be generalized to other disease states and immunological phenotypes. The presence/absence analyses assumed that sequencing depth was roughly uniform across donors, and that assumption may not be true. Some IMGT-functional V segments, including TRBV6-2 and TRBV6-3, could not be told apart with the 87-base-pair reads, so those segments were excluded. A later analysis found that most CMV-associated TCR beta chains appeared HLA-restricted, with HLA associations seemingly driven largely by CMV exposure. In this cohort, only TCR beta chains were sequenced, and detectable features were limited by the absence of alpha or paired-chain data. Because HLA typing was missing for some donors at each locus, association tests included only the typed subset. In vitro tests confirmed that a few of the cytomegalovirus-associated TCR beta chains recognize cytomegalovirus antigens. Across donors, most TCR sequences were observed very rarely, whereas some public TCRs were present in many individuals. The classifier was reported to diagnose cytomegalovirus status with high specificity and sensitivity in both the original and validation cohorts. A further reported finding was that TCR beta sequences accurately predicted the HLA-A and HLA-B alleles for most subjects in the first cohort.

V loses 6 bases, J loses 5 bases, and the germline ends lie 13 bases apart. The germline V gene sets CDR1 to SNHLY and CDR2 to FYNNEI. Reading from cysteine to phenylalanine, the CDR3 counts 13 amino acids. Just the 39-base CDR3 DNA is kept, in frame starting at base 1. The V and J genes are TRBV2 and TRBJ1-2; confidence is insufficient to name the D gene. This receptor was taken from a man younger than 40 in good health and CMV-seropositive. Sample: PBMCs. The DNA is TGTGCCAGCAGCCCCAGATCAGTTTATGGCTACACCTTC. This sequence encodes CASSPRSVYGYTF.